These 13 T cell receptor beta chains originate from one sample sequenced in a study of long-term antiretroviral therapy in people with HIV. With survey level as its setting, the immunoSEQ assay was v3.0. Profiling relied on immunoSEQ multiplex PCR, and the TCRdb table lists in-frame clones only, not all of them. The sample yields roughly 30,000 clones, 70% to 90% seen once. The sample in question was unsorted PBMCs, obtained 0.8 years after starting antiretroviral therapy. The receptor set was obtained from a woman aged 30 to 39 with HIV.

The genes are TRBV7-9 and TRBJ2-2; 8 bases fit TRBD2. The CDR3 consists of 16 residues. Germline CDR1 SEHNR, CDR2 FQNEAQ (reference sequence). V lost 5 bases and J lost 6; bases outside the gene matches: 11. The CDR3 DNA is TGTGCCAGCAGCCCCCCGGGGGGGCCTAACGCCGGGGAGCTGTTTTTT. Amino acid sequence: CASSPPGGPNAGELFF.

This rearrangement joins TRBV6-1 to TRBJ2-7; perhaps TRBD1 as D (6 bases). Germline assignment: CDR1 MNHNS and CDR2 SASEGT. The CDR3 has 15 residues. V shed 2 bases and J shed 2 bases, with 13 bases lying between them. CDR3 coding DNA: TGTGCCAGCAGTGAACCTCCCAGGGGAACCTACGAGCAGTACTTC. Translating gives CASSEPPRGTYEQYF.

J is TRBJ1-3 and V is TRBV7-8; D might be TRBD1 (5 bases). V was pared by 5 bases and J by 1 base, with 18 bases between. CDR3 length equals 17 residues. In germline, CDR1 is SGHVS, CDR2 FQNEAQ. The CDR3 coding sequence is TGTGCCAGCAGCATTCGGCCCGGGACCTTGTCTGGAAACACCATATATTTT. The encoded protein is CASSIRPGTLSGNTIYF.

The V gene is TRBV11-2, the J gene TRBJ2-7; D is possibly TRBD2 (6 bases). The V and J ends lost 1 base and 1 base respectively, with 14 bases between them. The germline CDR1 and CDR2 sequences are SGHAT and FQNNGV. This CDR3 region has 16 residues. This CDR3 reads CASSLGRGAASYEQYF. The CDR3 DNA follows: TGTGCCAGCAGCTTAGGGCGGGGAGCCGCATCCTACGAGCAGTACTTC.

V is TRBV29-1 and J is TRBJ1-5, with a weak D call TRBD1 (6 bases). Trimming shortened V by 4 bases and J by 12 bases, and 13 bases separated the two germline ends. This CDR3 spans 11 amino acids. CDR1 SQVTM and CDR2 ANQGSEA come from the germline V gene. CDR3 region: CSVGEGDNQHF. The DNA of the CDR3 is TGCAGCGTTGGGGAGGGGGATAACCAGCATTTT.

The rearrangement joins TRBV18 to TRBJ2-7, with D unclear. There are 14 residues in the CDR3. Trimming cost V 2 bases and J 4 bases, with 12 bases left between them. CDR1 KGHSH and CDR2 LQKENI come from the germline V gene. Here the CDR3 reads CASSPGRRSYEQYF. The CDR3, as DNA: TGTGCCAGCTCACCAGGCAGGCGAAGTTACGAGCAGTACTTC.

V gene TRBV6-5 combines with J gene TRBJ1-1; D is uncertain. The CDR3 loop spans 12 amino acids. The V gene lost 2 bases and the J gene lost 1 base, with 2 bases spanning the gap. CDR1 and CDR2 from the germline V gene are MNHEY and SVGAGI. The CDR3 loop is CASSYRNTEAFF. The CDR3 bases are TGTGCCAGCAGTTACAGGAACACTGAAGCTTTCTTT.

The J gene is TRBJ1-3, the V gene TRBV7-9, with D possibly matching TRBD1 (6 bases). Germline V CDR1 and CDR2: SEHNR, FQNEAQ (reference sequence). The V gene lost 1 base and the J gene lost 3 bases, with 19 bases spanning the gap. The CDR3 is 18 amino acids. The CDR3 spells CASSLGASAGARGNTIYF. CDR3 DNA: TGTGCCAGCAGCTTAGGAGCGTCGGCGGGGGCACGTGGAAACACCATATATTTT.

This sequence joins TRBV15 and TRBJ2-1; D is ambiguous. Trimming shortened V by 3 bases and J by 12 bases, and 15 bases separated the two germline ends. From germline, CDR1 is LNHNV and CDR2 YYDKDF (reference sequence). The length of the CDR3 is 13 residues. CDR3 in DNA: TGTGCCACCAGCAGTGGACCAGGAGCAGTGCAGTTCTTC. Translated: CATSSGPGAVQFF. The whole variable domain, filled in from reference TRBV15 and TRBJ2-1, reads DAMVIQNPRYQVTQFGKPVTLSCSQTLNHNVMYWYQQKSSQAPKLLFHYYDKDFNNEADTPDNFQSRRPNTSFCFLDIRSPGLGDTAMYLCATSSGPGAVQFFGPGTRLTVL.

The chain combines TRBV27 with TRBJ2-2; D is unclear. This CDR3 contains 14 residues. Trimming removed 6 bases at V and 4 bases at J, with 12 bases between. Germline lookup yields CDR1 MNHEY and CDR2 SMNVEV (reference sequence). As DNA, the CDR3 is TGTGCCAGCAGAGGGCCCGGCGCCACCGGGGAGCTGTTTTTT. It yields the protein CASRGPGATGELFF.

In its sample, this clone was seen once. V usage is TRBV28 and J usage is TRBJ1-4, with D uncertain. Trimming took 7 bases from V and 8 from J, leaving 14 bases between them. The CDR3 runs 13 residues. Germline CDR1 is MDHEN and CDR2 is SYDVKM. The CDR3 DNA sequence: TGTGCCAGCATGGAGGGCCGAAACGAAAAACTGTTTTTT. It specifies CASMEGRNEKLFF.

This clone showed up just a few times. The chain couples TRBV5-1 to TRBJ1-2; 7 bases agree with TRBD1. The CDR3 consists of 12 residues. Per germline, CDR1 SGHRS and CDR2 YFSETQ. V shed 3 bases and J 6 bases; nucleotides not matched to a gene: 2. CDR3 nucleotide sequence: TGCGCCAGCAGCTCGACAGGGAATGGCTACACCTTC. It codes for CASSSTGNGYTF.

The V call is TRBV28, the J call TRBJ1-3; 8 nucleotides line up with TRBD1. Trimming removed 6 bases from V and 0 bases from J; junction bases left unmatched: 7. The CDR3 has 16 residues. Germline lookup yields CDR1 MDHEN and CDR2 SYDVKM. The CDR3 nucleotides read TGTGCCAGCAGATACGGACAGGGATCCTCTGGAAACACCATATATTTT. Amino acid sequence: CASRYGQGSSGNTIYF.